This TCR beta chain was sequenced during a study of cytomegalovirus exposure and HLA in healthy donors. Study summary: Among about 179 million T cells, an earlier analysis found around 100 million unique TCR beta sequences.

Trimming took 4 bases from V and 5 from J, leaving 20 bases between them. CDR3 length: 15 amino acids. In germline, CDR1 is GTSNPN, CDR2 SVGIG (reference sequence). Details on this clone: The antigen is not known.

PCR was performed using 60 Vbeta and 13 Jbeta primers. TCRdb's table, derived via immunoSEQ multiplex PCR, lists solely in-frame clones and lacks some. Of 150,000 to 200,000 clones listed, 80% to 90% are singletons. General study points: In vitro work confirmed that a few CMV-associated chains recognize CMV antigens. Common viral pathogens seemed, in a later analysis, to connect with several of the most significant clusters. Cytomegalovirus status was reportedly diagnosed by the classifier with high sensitivity and specificity.

This TCR came from a man aged 18 to 35 in good health and CMV-seronegative. This sequence joins TRBV30 and TRBJ1-2; D gene ambiguous. The specimen sequenced was PBMCs. CDR3 sequence: CAWIVMGDNGYGYTF. The CDR3, as DNA: TGTGCCTGGATTGTTATGGGAGACAACGGATATGGCTACACCTTC.